Listed here is a single T cell receptor beta chain. The antigen is undetermined. This specimen comes from a study of cytomegalovirus exposure and HLA in healthy donors. Study results and caveats: Excluded: some indistinguishable V segments such as TRBV6-2 and TRBV6-3.

The PCR made use of 60 Vbeta and 13 Jbeta primers. TCRdb's table, derived via immunoSEQ multiplex PCR, lists solely in-frame clones and lacks some. Seen here are approximately 100,000 clones, about four fifths observed once, and the top ten hold approximately 2.1%. The CDR3 is 18 residues long. After removal of 10 bases from V and 2 bases from J, the junction contained 12 bases not matched to a gene. From germline, CDR1 is MDHEN and CDR2 SYDVKM. This receptor was identified in a woman between 40 and 50 years old in good health and CMV-seronegative. V gene TRBV28 combines with J gene TRBJ2-2, with 14 nucleotides matching TRBD2. The sequencing sample was made of PBMCs. Here the CDR3 reads CATRPLGLAGVNTGELFF. As DNA, the CDR3 is TGTGCCACCCGTCCCCTGGGACTAGCGGGAGTTAACACCGGGGAGCTGTTTTTT.